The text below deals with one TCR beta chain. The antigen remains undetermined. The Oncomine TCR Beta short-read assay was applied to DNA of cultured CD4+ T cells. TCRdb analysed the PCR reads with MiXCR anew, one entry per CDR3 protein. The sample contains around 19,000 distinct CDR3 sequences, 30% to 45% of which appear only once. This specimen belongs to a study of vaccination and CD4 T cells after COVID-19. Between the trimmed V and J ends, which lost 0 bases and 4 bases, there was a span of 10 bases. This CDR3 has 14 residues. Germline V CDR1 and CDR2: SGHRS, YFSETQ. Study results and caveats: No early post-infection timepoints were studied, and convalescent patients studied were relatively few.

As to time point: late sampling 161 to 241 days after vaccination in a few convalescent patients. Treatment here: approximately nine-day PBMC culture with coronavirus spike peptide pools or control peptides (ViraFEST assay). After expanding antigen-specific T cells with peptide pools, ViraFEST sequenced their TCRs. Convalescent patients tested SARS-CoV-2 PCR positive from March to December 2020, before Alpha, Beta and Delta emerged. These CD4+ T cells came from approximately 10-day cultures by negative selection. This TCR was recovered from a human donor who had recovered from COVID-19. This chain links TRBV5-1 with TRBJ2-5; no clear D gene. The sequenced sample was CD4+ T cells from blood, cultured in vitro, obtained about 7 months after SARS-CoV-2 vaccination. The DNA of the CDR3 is TGCGCCAGCAGCTTGGACTTCCCAGGAGAGACCCAGTACTTC. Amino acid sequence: CASSLDFPGETQYF.